The entry that follows covers one T cell receptor (beta chain) sequence. The target antigen is unknown. Germline loops: CDR1 SGHRS, CDR2 YFSETQ. The CDR3 spans 14 residues. Trimming removed 0 bases at V and 8 bases at J, with 12 bases between. It was genomic DNA that served as the template for profiling TCR beta VDJ and CDR3. TCRdb itself ran the reads through MiXCR, one entry per CDR3 protein. Of about 130,000 distinct CDR3 sequences in the sample, over 45% are singletons; the top ten hold under 3%. This sample was taken from a study of CD8+CD57+ T cells in acquired aplastic anemia. Study-level background: CD4+ and CD8+ cells, once sorted, gave DNA averaging about 3 ug. Healthy-donor CD4+ cells averaged approximately 10 million reads. General study points: Between patients and controls, some 31 CD8+ CDR3 sequences were found in common. Significant differences in CD8+ Simpson's diversity were not observed between patients and controls.

What was sequenced was sorted CD4+, CD8+, or CD8+CD57+ T cells (not recorded which) from PBMCs. This chain links TRBV5-1 with TRBJ2-1; a possible D gene is TRBD2 (7 bases). This TCR was recovered from a human donor in good health, serving as a control. In DNA, the CDR3 is TGCGCCAGCAGCTTGGACAGGGAGGGCGATGAGCAGTTCTTC. Translated: CASSLDREGDEQFF.